The 12 T cell receptor beta chains below all came from one sample that was sequenced in a study of neurological immune-mediated disorders. Each CDR3 protein is one row after TCRdb ran MiXCR on the 5' RACE reads. Of over 90,000 distinct CDR3 sequences listed, roughly 10% are singletons. Time point indicated: longitudinal time-point 3. Sequenced sample: PBMCs. The receptors here all came from a female donor with HTLV-1-associated myelopathy (HAM/TSP).

This clonotype was detected ten times or more. The chain is built from TRBV29-1 and TRBJ1-1, with D uncertain. V lost 3 bases and J 1 base, leaving 9 bases between the germline ends. The germline CDR1 and CDR2 sequences are SQVTM and ANQGSEA. The CDR3 is 13 residues long. CDR3 sequence: CSVDSQKNTEAFF. DNA of the CDR3: TGCAGCGTTGATTCTCAGAAGAACACTGAAGCTTTCTTT.

This clonotype was seen many times. The genes are TRBV18 and TRBJ2-3, with 7 bases that match TRBD2. The CDR3 has 17 amino acids. V lost 6 bases to trimming and J lost 6 bases; unmatched junction nucleotides: 18. From germline, CDR1 is KGHSH and CDR2 LQKENI. The CDR3 nucleotides read TGTGCCAGCTCGATCTCCCCCCTGGCTAGCGGCGCGGATACGCAGTATTTT. Its protein product is CASSISPLASGADTQYF.

To note about this clonotype: A clone one base away is much larger, so this may be a read error. The rearrangement uses TRBV5-6 and TRBJ2-1, with D possibly matching TRBD2 (6 bases). The CDR3 is 15 residues long. Germline CDR1 and CDR2: SGHDT and YYEEEE. This chain's CDR3 is CASSLGLGDYNDQFF. CDR3 nucleotides: TGTGCCAGCAGCTTGGGACTAGGGGATTACAATGACCAGTTCTTC.

This clonotype has just a few counts. The chain employs TRBV18 and TRBJ1-2; possible D gene TRBD1, 6 bases. The germline CDR1 and CDR2 sequences are KGHSH and LQKENI. V was pared by 2 bases and J by 6 bases, with 19 bases between. The length of the CDR3 is 16 residues. CDR3 sequence reads: CASSPFPGVAVNGYTF. The CDR3 region has the DNA TGTGCCAGCTCACCATTCCCAGGGGTTGCCGTGAATGGCTACACCTTC.

This clonotype was observed many times. The chain joins TRBV28 to TRBJ2-5, with 9 bases fitting TRBD1. Germline assignment: CDR1 MDHEN and CDR2 SYDVKM. This CDR3 contains 17 residues. With V trimmed by 4 bases and J by 4 bases, 13 bases remained unmatched. The CDR3 spells CASSSGQGLGRGETQYF. Written as DNA, the CDR3 is TGTGCCAGCAGTTCGGGACAGGGCCTCGGTCGGGGAGAGACCCAGTACTTC. Based on the CDR3 plus reference TRBV28 and TRBJ2-5, the full variable domain is DVKVTQSSRYLVKRTGEKVFLECVQDMDHENMFWYRQDPGLGLRLIYFSYDVKMKEKGDIPEGYSVSREKKERFSLILESASTNQTSMYLCASSSGQGLGRGETQYFGPGTRLLVL.

This clonotype was detected many times. J is TRBJ2-7 and V is TRBV20-1; TRBD2 agrees at 7 bases. Per the germline V gene, CDR1 is DFQATT and CDR2 is SNEGSKA (reference sequence). After removal of 4 bases from V and 1 base from J, the junction contained 7 bases not matched to a gene. This CDR3 is 14 amino acids long. For the CDR3, the DNA is TGCAGTGCTACCACGGCGGGGGATTCCTACGAGCAGTACTTC. As protein: CSATTAGDSYEQYF.

This clonotype occurred many times. This sequence joins TRBV10-3 and TRBJ2-5; 10 bases are a match to TRBD1. V lost 8 bases, J lost 7 bases, and 7 bases stayed unmatched. The CDR3 length is 13 residues. CDR1 ENHRY and CDR2 SYGVKD come from the germline V gene. The CDR3 DNA reads TGTGCCATCGGGACAGGGGCCAGGGGGACCCAGTACTTC. This translates into CAIGTGARGTQYF.

Ten or more counts support this clonotype. V is TRBV5-1 and J is TRBJ2-1; 7 bases align to TRBD2. CDR3 size: 16 residues. Germline V gene lookup returns CDR1 SGHRS and CDR2 YFSETQ. The junction had 16 bases not matched to a gene; V was cut back by 4 bases and J by 9 bases. The chain's CDR3 is CASSPDRDYAGGEQFF. The CDR3 coding sequence is TGCGCCAGCAGCCCCGACCGGGACTACGCAGGAGGTGAGCAGTTCTTC.

Notes on this clonotype: This may be a read error, as it is one base from a much larger clone. The chain combines TRBV5-1 with TRBJ2-7; D unresolved. The CDR3 has 14 amino acids. Germline CDR1 is SGHRS and CDR2 is YFSETQ. V was trimmed by 4 bases and J by 3 bases, leaving 14 bases between them. This CDR3 is CASSPGEASYEQYF. In DNA form, the CDR3 reads TGCGCCAGCAGCCCTGGGGAAGCTAGCTACGAGCAGTACTTC.

The table lists this clonotype with a few counts. The CDR3 coding sequence is TGTGCCAGCAGTTTCGCGAGCACAGATACGCAGTATTTT. Protein sequence: CASSFASTDTQYF. J is TRBJ2-3 and V is TRBV12-3 or TRBV12-4; D unclear. CDR3 size: 13 residues. Trimming pared 3 bases from V and 0 bases from J, leaving 4 bases between.

This clonotype has a count of ten or more. The chain carries TRBV6-5 and TRBJ1-2, with D uncertain. Germline CDR1 reads MNHEY; CDR2 reads SVGAGI. Trimming removed 0 bases from V and 4 bases from J, with 12 bases in between. The CDR3 sequence is 15 residues long. The CDR3 nucleotides are TGTGCCAGCAGTTACTCGGGTCAGCTTACCTATGGCTACACCTTC. Translated, it gives CASSYSGQLTYGYTF.

This clonotype was recorded at least ten times. V and J are TRBV24-1 and TRBJ2-3; perhaps D is TRBD1 or TRBD2 (7 bases each). The length of the CDR3 is 15 residues. The germline CDR1 and CDR2 sequences are KGHDR and SFDVKD. The germline V and J ends were trimmed by 5 bases and 9 bases, with 20 bases remaining between them. CDR3: CATSATGEGSRTQYF. The CDR3 DNA is TGTGCCACCAGTGCAACAGGGGAGGGATCGAGAACGCAGTATTTT.